The clone carrying this T cell receptor (beta chain) was detected many times. These data belong to a study of early T cells in non-severe SARS-CoV-2 infection. Separate cDNA molecules each had unique molecular identifiers attached to them. TCRdb ran MiXCR on the 5' RACE reads and lists one entry per CDR3 protein. The table records tens of thousands of distinct CDR3 sequences, around 5.2% of them present only once. The V end was cut by 5 bases, the J end by 0 bases, with 7 bases between. The CDR3 runs to 13 residues. Germline loops: CDR1 SGHNT, CDR2 YYREEE (reference sequence). The chain uses TRBV5-4 and TRBJ2-3; D is ambiguous. Material: whole blood. The origin of this receptor is an adult who was a healthcare worker with PCR-confirmed SARS-CoV-2 infection or an uninfected control (not recorded which). The CDR3 DNA reads TGTGCCAGCAGGCCCGAAAGCACAGATACGCAGTATTTT. Translating gives CASRPESTDTQYF. The entire variable domain, with the rest obtained from reference TRBV5-4 and TRBJ2-3, is as follows: ETGVTQSPTHLIKTRGQQVTLRCSSQSGHNTVSWYQQALGQGPQFIFQYYREEENGRGNFPPRFSGLQFPNYSSELNVNALELDDSALYLCASRPESTDTQYFGPGTRLTVL.